What follows is one T cell receptor (beta chain) and its context. This CDR3 is 13 amino acids long. Per the germline V gene, CDR1 is DFQATT and CDR2 is SNEGSKA (reference sequence). Trimming cost V 3 bases and J 8 bases, with 14 bases left between them. TCRdb re-analysed the RT-PCR reads in MiXCR, keeping a single row per CDR3 protein. The sample yields 650,000 to 800,000 distinct CDR3 sequences, more than 13% seen once. This chain connects TRBV20-1 to TRBJ2-1; D gene unclear. The sequenced material came from memory CD4+ T cells from blood. The TCR was taken from a female donor in good health, serving as a healthy control. CDR3 sequence (DNA): TGCAGTGCTAGCCGGGTGGGAATGGATGAGCAGTTCTTC. The encoded protein is CSASRVGMDEQFF.